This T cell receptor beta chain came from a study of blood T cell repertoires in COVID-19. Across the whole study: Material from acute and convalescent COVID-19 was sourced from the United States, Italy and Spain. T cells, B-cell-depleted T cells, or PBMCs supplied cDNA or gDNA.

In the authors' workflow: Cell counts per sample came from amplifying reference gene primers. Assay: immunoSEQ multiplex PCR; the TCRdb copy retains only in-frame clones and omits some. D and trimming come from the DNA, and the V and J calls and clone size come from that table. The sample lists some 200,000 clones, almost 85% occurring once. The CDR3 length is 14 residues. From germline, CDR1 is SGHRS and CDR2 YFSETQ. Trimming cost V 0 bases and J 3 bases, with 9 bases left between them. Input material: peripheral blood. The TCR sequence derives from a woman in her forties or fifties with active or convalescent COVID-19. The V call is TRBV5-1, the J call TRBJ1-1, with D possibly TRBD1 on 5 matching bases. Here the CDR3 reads CASSLVGGDTEAFF. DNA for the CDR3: TGCGCCAGCAGCTTGGTAGGAGGGGACACTGAAGCTTTCTTT.